This entry features one T cell receptor beta chain sequence. Its antigen is currently unknown. This entry is derived from a study of shared clonotypes between healthy human individuals. Study-level results: Though the depth was large, rarefaction showed that sorted-subset sequencing was incomplete.

V trimming: 6 bases; J trimming: 4 bases; junction bases outside the gene matches: 7. The CDR3 has 14 residues. From germline, CDR1 is MDHEN and CDR2 SYDVKM. Using immunoSEQ multiplex PCR, the repertoire was profiled, and TCRdb retains in-frame clones only, with some absent. The repertoire holds around 2.1 million clones, with around 95% as singletons. The material sequenced was naive CD4+ T cells sorted from blood. As to subset: CD45RA+ positively selected. This receptor was identified in a man younger than 30 in good health. The J gene is TRBJ2-7, the V gene TRBV28, with TRBD1 identical over 9 bases. CDR3 sequence reads: CASRGTGSPYEQYF. The CDR3 coding sequence is TGTGCCAGCAGAGGGACAGGGAGCCCTTACGAGCAGTACTTC.